Following are 2 T cell receptor beta chains from one sample sequenced in a study of quantifying T cell responses using KT2 cells. About the study: Reverse transcription used primers in the TCR alpha and beta constant regions.

A single-stranded UMI oligo with SP2 sequence was ligated to cDNA 3' ends. First-round PCR used around 4 cycles and beta primers RC1.1 and RC1.2 covering TRBC1 and TRBC2. TCRdb processed the UMI-ligation and nested PCR reads anew with MiXCR; each CDR3 protein has one entry. The sample lists tens of thousands of distinct CDR3 sequences, 9% to 15% occurring once. The specimen sequenced was PBMCs spiked with cells of the T cell clone KT2. The receptor set was obtained from a human donor.

The rearrangement uses TRBV18 and TRBJ1-3; D gene ambiguous. From germline, CDR1 is KGHSH and CDR2 LQKENI. Trimming took off 6 bases at V and 4 bases at J, with 16 bases between the two ends. CDR3 length: 15 residues. CDR3 amino acids: CASSSNSGGGNTIYF. The CDR3 DNA reads TGTGCCAGCTCCTCAAACTCCGGAGGAGGAAACACCATATATTTT.

This clonotype appeared many times. The genes are TRBV5-6 and TRBJ2-6, with 8 positions matching TRBD2. Trimming cost V 9 bases and J 0 bases; bases outside gene matches: 17. The CDR3 spans 19 residues. The germline CDR1 and CDR2 sequences are SGHDT and YYEEEE. DNA for the CDR3: TGTGCCACCCAGAATCCGGGACTAGGAATCGACTCTGGGGCCAACGTCCTGACTTTC. Translation: CATQNPGLGIDSGANVLTF.